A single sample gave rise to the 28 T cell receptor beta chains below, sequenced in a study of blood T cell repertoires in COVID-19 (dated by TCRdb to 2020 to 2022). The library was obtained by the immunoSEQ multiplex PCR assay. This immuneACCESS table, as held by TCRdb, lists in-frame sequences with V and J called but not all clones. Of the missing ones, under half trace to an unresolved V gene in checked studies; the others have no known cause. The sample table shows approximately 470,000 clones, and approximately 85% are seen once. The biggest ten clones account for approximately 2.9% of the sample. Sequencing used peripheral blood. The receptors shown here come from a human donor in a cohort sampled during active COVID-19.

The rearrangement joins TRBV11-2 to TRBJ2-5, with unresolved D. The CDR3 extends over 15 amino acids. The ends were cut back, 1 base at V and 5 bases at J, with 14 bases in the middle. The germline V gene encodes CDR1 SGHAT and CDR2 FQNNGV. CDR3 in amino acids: CASSLAVGIGETQYF. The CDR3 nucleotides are TGTGCCAGCAGCTTAGCTGTCGGTATCGGGGAGACCCAGTACTTC.

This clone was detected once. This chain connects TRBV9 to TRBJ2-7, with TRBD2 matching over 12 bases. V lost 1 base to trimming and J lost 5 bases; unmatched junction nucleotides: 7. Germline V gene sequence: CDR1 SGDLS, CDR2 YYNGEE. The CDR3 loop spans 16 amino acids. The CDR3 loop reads CASSVSLAGGPDEQYF. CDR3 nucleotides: TGTGCCAGCAGCGTATCGCTAGCGGGAGGGCCCGACGAGCAGTACTTC.

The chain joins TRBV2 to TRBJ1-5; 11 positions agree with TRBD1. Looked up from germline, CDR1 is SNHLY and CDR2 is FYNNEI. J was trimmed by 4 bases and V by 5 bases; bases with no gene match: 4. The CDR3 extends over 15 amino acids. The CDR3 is CASSTGTGGNQPQHF. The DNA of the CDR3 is TGTGCCAGCAGTACCGGGACAGGGGGGAATCAGCCCCAGCATTTT.

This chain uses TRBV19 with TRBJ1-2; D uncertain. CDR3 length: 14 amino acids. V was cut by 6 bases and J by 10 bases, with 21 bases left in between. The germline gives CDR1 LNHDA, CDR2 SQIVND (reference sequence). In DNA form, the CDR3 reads TGTGCCAGTAGGATGACTGGCGAGAAGCCGGACTACACCTTC. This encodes CASRMTGEKPDYTF.

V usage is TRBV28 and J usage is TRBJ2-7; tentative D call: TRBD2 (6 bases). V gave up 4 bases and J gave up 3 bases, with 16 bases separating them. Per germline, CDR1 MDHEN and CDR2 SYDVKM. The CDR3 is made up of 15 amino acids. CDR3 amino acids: CASSSPSTSIYEQYF. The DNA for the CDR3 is TGTGCCAGCAGTTCCCCAAGCACTAGCATCTACGAGCAGTACTTC. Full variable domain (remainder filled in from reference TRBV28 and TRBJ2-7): DVKVTQSSRYLVKRTGEKVFLECVQDMDHENMFWYRQDPGLGLRLIYFSYDVKMKEKGDIPEGYSVSREKKERFSLILESASTNQTSMYLCASSSPSTSIYEQYFGPGTRLTVT.

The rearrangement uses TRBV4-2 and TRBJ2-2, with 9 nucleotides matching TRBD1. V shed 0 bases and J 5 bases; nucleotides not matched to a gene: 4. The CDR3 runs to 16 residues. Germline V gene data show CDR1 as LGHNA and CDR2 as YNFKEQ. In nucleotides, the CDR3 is TGTGCCAGCAGCCAAGAAGGGACAGGGCAAACCGGGGAGCTGTTTTTT. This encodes CASSQEGTGQTGELFF.

As DNA, the CDR3 is TGTGCCAGCAGCTTTGGCAGCAGGCCTGCAGGCTACTATGGCTACACCTTC. Translating gives CASSFGSRPAGYYGYTF. The genes are TRBV7-2 and TRBJ1-2; D call uncertain. The V end was cut by 3 bases, the J end by 3 bases, with 20 bases between. Germline V lookup: CDR1 SGHTA, CDR2 FQGNSA. CDR3 length: 17 residues. The entire variable domain, with the rest obtained from reference TRBV7-2 and TRBJ1-2, is as follows: GAGVSQSPSNKVTEKGKDVELRCDPISGHTALYWYRQSLGQGLEFLIYFQGNSAPDKSGLPSDRFSAERTGGSVSTLTIQRTQQEDSAVYLCASSFGSRPAGYYGYTFGSGTRLTVV.

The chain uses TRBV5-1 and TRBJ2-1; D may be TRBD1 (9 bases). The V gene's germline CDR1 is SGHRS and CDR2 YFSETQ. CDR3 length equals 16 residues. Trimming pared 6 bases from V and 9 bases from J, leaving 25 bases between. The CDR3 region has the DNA TGCGCCAGCACCACCACTGAGACAGGGGGACTAGGTGAGCAGTTCTTC. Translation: CASTTTETGGLGEQFF.

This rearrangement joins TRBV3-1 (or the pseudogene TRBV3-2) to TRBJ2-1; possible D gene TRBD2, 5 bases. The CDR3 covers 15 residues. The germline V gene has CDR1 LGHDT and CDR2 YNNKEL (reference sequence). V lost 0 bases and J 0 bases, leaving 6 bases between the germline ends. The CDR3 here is CASSQDGSSYNEQFF. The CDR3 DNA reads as TGTGCCAGCAGCCAAGATGGGAGCTCCTACAATGAGCAGTTCTTC.

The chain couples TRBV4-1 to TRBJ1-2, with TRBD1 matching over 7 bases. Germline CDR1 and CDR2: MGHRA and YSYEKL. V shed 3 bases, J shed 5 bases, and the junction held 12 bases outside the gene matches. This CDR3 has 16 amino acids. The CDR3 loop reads CASSHRTGTRGYGYTF. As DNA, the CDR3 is TGCGCCAGCAGCCACCGCACTGGGACCAGGGGGTATGGCTACACCTTC.

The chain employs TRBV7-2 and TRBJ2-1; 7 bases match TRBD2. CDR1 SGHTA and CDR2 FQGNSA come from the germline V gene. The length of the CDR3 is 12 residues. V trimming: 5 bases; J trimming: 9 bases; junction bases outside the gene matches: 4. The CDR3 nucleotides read TGTGCCAGCAGCGCCGGGGGGAGTGAGCAGTTCTTC. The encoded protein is CASSAGGSEQFF.

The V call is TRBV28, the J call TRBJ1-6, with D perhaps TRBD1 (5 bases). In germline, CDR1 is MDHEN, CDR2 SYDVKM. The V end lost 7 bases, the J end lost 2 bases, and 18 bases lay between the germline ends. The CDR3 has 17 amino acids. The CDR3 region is CASTSFGGWTYNSPLHF. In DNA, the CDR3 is TGTGCCAGCACCTCGTTCGGGGGATGGACCTATAATTCACCCCTCCACTTT.

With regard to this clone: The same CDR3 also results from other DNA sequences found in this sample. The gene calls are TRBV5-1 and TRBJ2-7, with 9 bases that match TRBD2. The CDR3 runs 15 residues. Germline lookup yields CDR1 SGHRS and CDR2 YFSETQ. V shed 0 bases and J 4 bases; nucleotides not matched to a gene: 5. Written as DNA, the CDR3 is TGCGCCAGCAGCTTGGTGATAGCGGGAGAATACGAGCAGTACTTC. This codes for CASSLVIAGEYEQYF.

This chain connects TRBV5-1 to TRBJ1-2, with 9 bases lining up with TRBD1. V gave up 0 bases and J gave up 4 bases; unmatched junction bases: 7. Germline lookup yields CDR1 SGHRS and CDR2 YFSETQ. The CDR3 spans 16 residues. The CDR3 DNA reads TGCGCCAGCAGCTTGGCTGGGACAGGGATCTTCTATGGCTACACCTTC. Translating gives CASSLAGTGIFYGYTF.

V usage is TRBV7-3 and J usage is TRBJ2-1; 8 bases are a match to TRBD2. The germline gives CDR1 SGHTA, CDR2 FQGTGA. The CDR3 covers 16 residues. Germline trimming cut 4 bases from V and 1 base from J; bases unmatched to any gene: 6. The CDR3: CASSSRLASSYNEQFF. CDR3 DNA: TGTGCCAGCAGCTCGCGACTAGCGTCTTCCTACAATGAGCAGTTCTTC.

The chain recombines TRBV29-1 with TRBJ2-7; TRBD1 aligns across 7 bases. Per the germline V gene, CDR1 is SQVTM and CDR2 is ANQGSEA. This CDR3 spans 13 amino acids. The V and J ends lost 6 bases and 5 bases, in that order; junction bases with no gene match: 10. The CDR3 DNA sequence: TGCAGCGTCACCAAGACAGGGAACCACGAGCAGTACTTC. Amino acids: CSVTKTGNHEQYF.

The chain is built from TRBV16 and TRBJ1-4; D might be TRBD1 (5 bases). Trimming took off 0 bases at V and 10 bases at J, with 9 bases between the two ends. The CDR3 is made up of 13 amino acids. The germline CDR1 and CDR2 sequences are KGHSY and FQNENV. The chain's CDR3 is CASSQSSGGKLFF. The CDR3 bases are TGTGCCAGCAGCCAATCATCGGGGGGAAAACTGTTTTTT.

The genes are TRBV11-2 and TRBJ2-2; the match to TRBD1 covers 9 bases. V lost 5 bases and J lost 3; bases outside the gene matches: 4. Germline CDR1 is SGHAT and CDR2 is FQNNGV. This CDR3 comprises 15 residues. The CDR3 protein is CASSPRTGDTGELFF. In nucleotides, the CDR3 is TGTGCCAGCAGCCCTAGGACAGGGGACACCGGGGAGCTGTTTTTT.

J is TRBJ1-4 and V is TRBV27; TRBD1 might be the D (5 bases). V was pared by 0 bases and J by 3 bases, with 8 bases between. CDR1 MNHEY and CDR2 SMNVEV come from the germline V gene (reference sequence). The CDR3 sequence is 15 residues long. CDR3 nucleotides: TGTGCCAGCAGTTTATCGTGGGGGGCTAATGAAAAACTGTTTTTT. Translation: CASSLSWGANEKLFF.

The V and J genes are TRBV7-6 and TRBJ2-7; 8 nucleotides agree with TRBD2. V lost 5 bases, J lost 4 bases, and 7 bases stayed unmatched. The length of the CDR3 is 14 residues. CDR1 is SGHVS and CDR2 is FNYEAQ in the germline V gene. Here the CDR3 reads CASSPGGGRYEQYF. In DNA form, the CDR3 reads TGTGCCAGCAGCCCGGGGGGGGGACGTTACGAGCAGTACTTC.

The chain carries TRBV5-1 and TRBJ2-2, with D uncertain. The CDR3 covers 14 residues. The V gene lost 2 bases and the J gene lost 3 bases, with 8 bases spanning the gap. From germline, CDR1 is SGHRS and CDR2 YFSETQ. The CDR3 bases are TGCGCCAGCAGCTTCCATCGGGACACCGGGGAGCTGTTTTTT. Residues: CASSFHRDTGELFF.

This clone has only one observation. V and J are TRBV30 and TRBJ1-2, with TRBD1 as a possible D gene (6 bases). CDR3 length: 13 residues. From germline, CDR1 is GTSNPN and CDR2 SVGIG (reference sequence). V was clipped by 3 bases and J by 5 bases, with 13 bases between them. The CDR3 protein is CAWRASGDYGYTF. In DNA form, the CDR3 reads TGTGCCTGGAGAGCGTCAGGGGATTATGGCTACACCTTC.

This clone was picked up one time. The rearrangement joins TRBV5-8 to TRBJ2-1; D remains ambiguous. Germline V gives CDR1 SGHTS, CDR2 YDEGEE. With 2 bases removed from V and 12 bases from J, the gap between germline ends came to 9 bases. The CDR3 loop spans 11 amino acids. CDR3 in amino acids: CASSFGPGQFF. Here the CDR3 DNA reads TGTGCCAGCAGCTTTGGTCCAGGGCAGTTCTTC.

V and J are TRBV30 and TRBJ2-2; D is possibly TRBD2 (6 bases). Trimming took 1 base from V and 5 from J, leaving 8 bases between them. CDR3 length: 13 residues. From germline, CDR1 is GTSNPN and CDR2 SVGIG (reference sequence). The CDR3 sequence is CAWSEGRTGELFF. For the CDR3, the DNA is TGTGCCTGGAGTGAGGGGAGGACCGGGGAGCTGTTTTTT.

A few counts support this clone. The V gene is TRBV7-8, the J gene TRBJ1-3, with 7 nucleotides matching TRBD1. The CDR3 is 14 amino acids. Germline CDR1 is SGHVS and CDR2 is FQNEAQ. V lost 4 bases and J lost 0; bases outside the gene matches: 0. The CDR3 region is CASSYRGSGNTIYF. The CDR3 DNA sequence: TGTGCCAGCAGCTACAGGGGCTCTGGAAACACCATATATTTT.

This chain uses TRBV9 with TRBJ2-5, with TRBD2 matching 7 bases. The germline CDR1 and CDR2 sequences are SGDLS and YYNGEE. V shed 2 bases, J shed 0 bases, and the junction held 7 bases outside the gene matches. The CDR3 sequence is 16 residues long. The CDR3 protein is CASSVGSSGHQETQYF. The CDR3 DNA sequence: TGTGCCAGCAGCGTCGGATCTAGCGGACACCAAGAGACCCAGTACTTC.

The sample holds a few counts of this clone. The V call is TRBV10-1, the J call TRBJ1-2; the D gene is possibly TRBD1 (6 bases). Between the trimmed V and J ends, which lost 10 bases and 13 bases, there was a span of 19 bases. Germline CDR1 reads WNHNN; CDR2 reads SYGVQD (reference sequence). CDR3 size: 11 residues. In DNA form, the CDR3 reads TGCGCCATCAAGGACAGTCAATATCGCACCTTC. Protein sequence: CAIKDSQYRTF.

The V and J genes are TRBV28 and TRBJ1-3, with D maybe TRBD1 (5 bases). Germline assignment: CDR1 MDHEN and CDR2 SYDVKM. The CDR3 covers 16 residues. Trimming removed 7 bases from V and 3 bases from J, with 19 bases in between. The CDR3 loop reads CASKMQGYFNGNTIYF. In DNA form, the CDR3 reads TGTGCCAGCAAGATGCAGGGATATTTCAATGGAAACACCATATATTTT.